The TCR beta chain described here comes from a study of cytomegalovirus exposure and HLA in healthy donors (dated by TCRdb to 2016 to 2017). The study in broad terms: In an earlier analysis of 587 of the donors, about 270 Gb of sequence data and 117 million unique TCR beta sequences from about 179 million T cells were reported. To predict cytomegalovirus infection status, the study combined high-throughput TCR immunosequencing, statistical association of individual TCRs with disease status, and machine learning. The study profiled the T cell repertoires of 500 to 800 subjects by immunosequencing and related them to cytomegalovirus serostatus. A later genetic analysis used genome-wide SNP genotypes for about 60% of the roughly 670 donors, treating that subset as a discovery cohort. Among about 410 genotyped donors of the cohort, an average of roughly 230,000 unique TCR beta nucleotide sequences was sequenced per donor, of which 15% to 20% were non-productive. Typing coverage differed by locus: A, B, C, DRB1 and DQB1 were typed in roughly 620-640 donors, DQA1 in around 500, DPA1 in around 600, and DPB1 in just under 490. In an earlier analysis of a few hundred of the donors, high-throughput TCR beta sequencing was used to judge whether each TCR beta V gene segment behaved as functional or pseudogenic. The aim of the study was to test whether cataloging public T cell receptors could identify signatures of past pathogen exposure. A few DR-DQ haplotypes were handled as single units for association and clustering because linkage in the cohort was strong. Class I and class II HLA loci were covered by the typing at four-digit resolution. Every discovery cohort repertoire had been produced on one sequencing platform. Of the roughly 400 genotyped donors, approximately 83% fell in the genetic ancestry cluster associated with self-reported Caucasian donors. Rather than using new phenotypic data, the later analysis identified candidate immune exposures from TCR beta sequences and from how often those sequences occurred across donors. Donor age, sex, ethnicity and CMV serostatus were compiled together with the repertoire data. To study patterns of TCR occurrence, a later analysis re-analyzed previously published TCR beta repertoires from 500 to 850 donors and added high-resolution HLA genotyping. An early release covering more than 500 HLA-typed donors comprised roughly 300 gigabases of sequencing data and tens of millions of unique TCR sequences. A separate validation cohort of more than 100 different subjects was used in addition to the roughly 620-subject first cohort.

Results the study describes overall, beyond this receptor: A cluster of highly shared sequence variants was judged likely to be a technical artifact of the sequencing pipeline. A further reported finding was that TCR beta sequences accurately predicted the HLA-A and HLA-B alleles for most subjects in the first cohort. According to a later genetic analysis, donors in an Asian-associated ancestry cluster had fewer N-insertions in productive TCRs than the approximately 610-donor mean. In an earlier analysis of fewer than 700 of the donors, most TCR beta V segments appeared in productive rearrangements about 87% or about 30% of the time, broadly matching IMGT annotations. An association between a missense DCLRE1C variant and V-gene and J-gene trimming of TCR beta chains was found in a later genetic analysis and replicated in an independent cohort. According to a later analysis, most CMV-associated TCR beta chains appeared to be HLA-restricted, and the HLA associations seemed to be driven largely by CMV exposure. According to a later analysis, parvovirus B19, influenza, CMV and Epstein-Barr virus appeared linked to several top co-occurrence clusters. Linkage disequilibrium might explain the correlated functional status among segregating V segments, but an unknown experimental factor could not be excluded. Because the 87-base-pair reads could not distinguish some IMGT-functional V segments, including TRBV6-2 and TRBV6-3, those segments were excluded. Because some donors lacked HLA typing at each locus, the association tests relied only on the typed subset. At a false discovery rate of 0.05, a later analysis linked 16,000 or so TCR beta sequences to specific HLA alleles. The authors suggested that the approach could potentially be generalized to other disease states and immunological phenotypes. The presence/absence analyses assumed that sequencing depth was roughly uniform across donors, and that assumption may not be true. The study listed approximately 150 TCR beta chains as associated with cytomegalovirus. The only immune exposure information available for the cohort was CMV serostatus. Three of the identified cytomegalovirus-associated TCR beta chains were confirmed in vitro to be specific for cytomegalovirus antigens. The earlier analysis of around 600 of the donors excluded approximately 17 rarely observed V segments, including chromosome 9 orphons, because counts were too low. Strong co-occurrence of HLA alleles, especially DR and DQ, made assigning TCR associations to individual alleles difficult. According to a later analysis, TCR association rates differed among HLA loci, with DRB1 alleles showing the most associated TCRs and HLA-C alleles showing the fewest. In this cohort, only TCR beta chains were sequenced, and detectable features were limited by the absence of alpha or paired-chain data. The classifier was reported to diagnose cytomegalovirus status with high specificity and sensitivity in both the original and validation cohorts. In a later analysis, HLA-associated TCR beta chains showed more clonal expansion and lower generation probabilities than non-associated chains that were equally common. Most TCR sequences were observed very rarely across donors, whereas some public TCRs were present in many individuals.

Libraries came from the immunoSEQ multiplex PCR assay. For the multiplex PCR, a mixture combining 60 forward primers for TCR Vbeta segments and 13 reverse primers for TCR Jbeta segments was used. Amplification of the CDR3 region of rearranged TCR beta genes was performed with a multiplex PCR assay on genomic DNA. On the Illumina HiSeq System, the amplified TCR beta libraries were sequenced as 87-base-pair reads. As for how the authors treated the data: A later analysis counted 75 million to 100 million unique TCR beta chains across the 550 to 750 repertoires, and around 9.9 million of these chains were shared by at least two donors. Raw reads were error-corrected and collapsed into unique sequences with a nearest-neighbor algorithm that merged closely related sequences to remove PCR and sequencing errors. To assign V, D and J gene segments, CDR3 sequences were aligned to IMGT reference sequences. For a sequence to be retained, a match of at least six nucleotides to both a V gene segment and a J gene segment was required. A rearrangement counted as productive if the CDR3 had no stop codons and remained in frame with V and J, and every other rearrangement counted as non-productive. CDR3 was defined by IMGT convention, running from the second conserved V-encoded cysteine to the conserved J-encoded phenylalanine. The earlier analysis of some 580 of the donors excluded any sequence lacking an unambiguous match to a single V gene segment. In an earlier analysis of 587 of the donors, a V segment was called functional when productive rearrangements were above 56.7%, and segregating when the standard deviation between donors exceeded 5%. A statistical classification framework was built to diagnose cytomegalovirus status from the catalog of TCR beta chain sequences. In a later analysis, V and J genes were assigned by comparing TCR nucleotide sequences against IMGT/GENE-DB human TR gene sequences. The TCRdist pipeline was used in a later analysis to assign CDR3 sequences and most-parsimonious VDJ recombination scenarios. In a later analysis, each TCR beta chain was defined by its CDR3 amino acid sequence together with its V-gene family, and reads lacking a unique V-gene family were excluded. As a way to deal with suspected cross-contamination and a sequencing artifact, a later analysis dropped roughly 620 nucleotide sequences that were highly shared and had low generation probability. For each public chain, a later analysis derived a clonal expansion index from normalized ranks of inferred template counts within each repertoire. Generation probabilities in a later analysis came from a VDJ recombination model fitted to out-of-frame rearrangements, and those results were checked against IGoR. Hypergeometric tests were used in a later analysis to score TCR-TCR, TCR-HLA and TCR-CMV co-occurrence, with a repertoire-size bias correction applied to the TCR pairs. False discovery rates were estimated in a later analysis by permuting HLA or CMV assignments 20 times. In a later analysis, co-occurring TCRs were grouped using DBSCAN, with TCRdist sequence similarity added in when clustering inside HLA-allele-positive subsets. Co-occurrence clustering excluded repertoires with fewer than 30,000 or more than 120,000 public chains, plus five with anomalous nucleotide sharing. This is the immuneACCESS table as TCRdb keeps it, with only in-frame sequences that have V and J called. A part of the clones is gone; compared with another copy, unresolved V genes explain less than half, and the rest is unexplained. V and J calls and clone size are copied from that table; D and trimming were computed from the DNA. The sample data list 95,000 to 150,000 clones, and around 77% of these were observed just once. Approximately 3.7% of the sample belongs to the ten largest clones.

Reading the germline V gene gives CDR1 MDHEN and CDR2 SYDVKM. The V end loses 3 bases and the J end loses 5 bases, and a stretch of 2 bases separates them. From the cysteine up to the phenylalanine, the CDR3 has a length of 11 residues. This entry keeps only the CDR3 DNA: 33 bases, framed from base 1. Regarding this clone: There is no known antigen for this receptor. Per-base qualities were not stored, and no clone one base away is much larger.

The cohort was made up of 500 to 850 healthy bone marrow donors. At the time of sampling, all cohort members were nominally healthy, though unrecorded immune exposures were likely present. Of the roughly 670 cohort members, about 290 had a positive CMV serostatus and 352 had a negative one, while no CMV serostatus was recorded for the donor. A peripheral blood sample was provided by each donor, and peripheral blood mononuclear cells were used for TCR beta sequencing. Genomic DNA was extracted from the blood cell samples with the Qiagen DNeasy Blood Extraction Kit. This TCR was sampled from a human donor in good health. This chain is built from TRBV28 and TRBJ2-1, with an unclear D gene assignment. The source material was PBMCs. The CDR3 region reads CASSFDNEQFF. In nucleotides, the sequence is TGTGCCAGCAGTTTCGACAATGAGCAGTTCTTC.